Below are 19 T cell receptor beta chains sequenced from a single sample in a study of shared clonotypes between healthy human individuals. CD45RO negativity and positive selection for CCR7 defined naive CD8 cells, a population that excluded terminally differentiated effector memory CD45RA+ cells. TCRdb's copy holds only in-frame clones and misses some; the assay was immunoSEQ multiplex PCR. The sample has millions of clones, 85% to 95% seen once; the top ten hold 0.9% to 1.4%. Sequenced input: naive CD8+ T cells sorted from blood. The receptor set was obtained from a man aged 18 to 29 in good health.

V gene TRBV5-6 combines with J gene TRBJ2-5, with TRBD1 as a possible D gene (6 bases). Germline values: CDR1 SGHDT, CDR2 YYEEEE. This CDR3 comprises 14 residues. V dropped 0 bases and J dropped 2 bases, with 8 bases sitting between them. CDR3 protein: CASSLVTGQETQYF. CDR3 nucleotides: TGTGCCAGCAGCTTGGTAACAGGGCAAGAGACCCAGTACTTC.

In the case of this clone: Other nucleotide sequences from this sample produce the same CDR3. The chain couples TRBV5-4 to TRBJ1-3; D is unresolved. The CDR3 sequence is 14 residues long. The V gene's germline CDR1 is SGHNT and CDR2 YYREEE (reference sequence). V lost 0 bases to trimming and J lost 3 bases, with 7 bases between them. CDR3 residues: CASSLGGIGNTIYF. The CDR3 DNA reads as TGTGCCAGCAGCTTGGGAGGGATTGGAAACACCATATATTTT. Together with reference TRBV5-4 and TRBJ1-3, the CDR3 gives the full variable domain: ETGVTQSPTHLIKTRGQQVTLRCSSQSGHNTVSWYQQALGQGPQFIFQYYREEENGRGNFPPRFSGLQFPNYSSELNVNALELDDSALYLCASSLGGIGNTIYFGEGSWLTVV.

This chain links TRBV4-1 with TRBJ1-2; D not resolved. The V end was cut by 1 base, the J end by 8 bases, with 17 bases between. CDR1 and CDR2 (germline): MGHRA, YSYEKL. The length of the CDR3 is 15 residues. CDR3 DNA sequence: TGCGCCAGCAGCCAAGGTCCCCAGTCCCCTGGCGGCTACACCTTC. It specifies CASSQGPQSPGGYTF.

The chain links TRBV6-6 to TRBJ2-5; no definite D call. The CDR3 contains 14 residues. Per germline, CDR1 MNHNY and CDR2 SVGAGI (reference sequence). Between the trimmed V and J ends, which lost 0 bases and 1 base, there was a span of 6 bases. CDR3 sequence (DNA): TGTGCCAGCAGTTACTCGTTTAGCCAAGAGACCCAGTACTTC. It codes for CASSYSFSQETQYF.

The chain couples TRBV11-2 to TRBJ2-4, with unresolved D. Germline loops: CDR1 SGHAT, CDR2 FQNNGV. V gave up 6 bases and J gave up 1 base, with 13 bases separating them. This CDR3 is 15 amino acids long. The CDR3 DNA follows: TGTGCCAGCAGTCCCTATATTCGGGCCAAAAACATTCAGTACTTC. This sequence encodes CASSPYIRAKNIQYF.

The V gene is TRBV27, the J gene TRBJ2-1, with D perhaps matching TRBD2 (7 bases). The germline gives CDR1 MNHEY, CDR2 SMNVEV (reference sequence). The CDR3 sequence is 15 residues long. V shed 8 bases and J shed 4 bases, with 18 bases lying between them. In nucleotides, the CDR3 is TGTGCCAGCGCCCTCGGGGGGCCCCCTTACAATGAGCAGTTCTTC. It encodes CASALGGPPYNEQFF.

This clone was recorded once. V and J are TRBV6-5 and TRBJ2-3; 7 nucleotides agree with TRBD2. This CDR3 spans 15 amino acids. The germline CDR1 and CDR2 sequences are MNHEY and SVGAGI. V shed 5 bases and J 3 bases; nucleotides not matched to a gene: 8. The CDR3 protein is CASSILAEGTDTQYF. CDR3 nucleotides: TGTGCCAGCAGTATCCTAGCGGAGGGGACAGATACGCAGTATTTT.

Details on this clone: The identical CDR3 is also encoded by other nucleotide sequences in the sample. The CDR3 is CAWSVGTGNTGELFF. CDR3 sequence (DNA): TGTGCCTGGAGTGTAGGGACTGGGAACACCGGGGAGCTGTTTTTT. V and J are TRBV30 and TRBJ2-2, with D perhaps TRBD2 (6 bases). The CDR3 has 15 amino acids. The V gene lost 0 bases and the J gene lost 1 base, with 9 bases spanning the gap. Germline V gene lookup returns CDR1 GTSNPN and CDR2 SVGIG (reference sequence).

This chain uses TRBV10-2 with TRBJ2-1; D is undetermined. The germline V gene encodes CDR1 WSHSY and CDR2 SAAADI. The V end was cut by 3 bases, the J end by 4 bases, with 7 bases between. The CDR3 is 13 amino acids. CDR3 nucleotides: TGCGCCAGCAGTGAAGTCGGATACAATGAGCAGTTCTTC. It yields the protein CASSEVGYNEQFF.

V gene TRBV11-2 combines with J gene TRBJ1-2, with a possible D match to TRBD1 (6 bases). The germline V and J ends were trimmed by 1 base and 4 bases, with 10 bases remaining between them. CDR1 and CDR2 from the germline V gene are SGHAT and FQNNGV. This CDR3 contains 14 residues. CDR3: CASSLGTAVYGYTF. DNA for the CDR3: TGTGCCAGCAGCTTAGGGACAGCGGTCTATGGCTACACCTTC.

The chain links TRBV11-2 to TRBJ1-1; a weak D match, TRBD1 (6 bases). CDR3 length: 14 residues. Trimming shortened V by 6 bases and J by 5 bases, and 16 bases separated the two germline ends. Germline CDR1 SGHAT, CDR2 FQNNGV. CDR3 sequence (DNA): TGTGCCAGCAGGGCGGGTTGGGGGCTTACTGAAGCTTTCTTT. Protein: CASRAGWGLTEAFF.

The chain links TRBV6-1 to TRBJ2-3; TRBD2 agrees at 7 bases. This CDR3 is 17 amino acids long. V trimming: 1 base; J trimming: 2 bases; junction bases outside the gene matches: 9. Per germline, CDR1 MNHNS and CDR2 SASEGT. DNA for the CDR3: TGTGCCAGCAGTGAAGACTTCCTAGCGGAGAACACAGATACGCAGTATTTT. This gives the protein CASSEDFLAENTDTQYF.

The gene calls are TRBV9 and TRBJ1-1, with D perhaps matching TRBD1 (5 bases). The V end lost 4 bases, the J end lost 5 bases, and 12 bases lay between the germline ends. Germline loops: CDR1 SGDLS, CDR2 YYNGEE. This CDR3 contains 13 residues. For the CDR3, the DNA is TGTGCCAGCAGCCCCCGCAGGGATACTGAAGCTTTCTTT. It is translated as CASSPRRDTEAFF. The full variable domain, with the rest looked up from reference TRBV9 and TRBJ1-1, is DSGVTQTPKHLITATGQRVTLRCSPRSGDLSVYWYQQSLDQGLQFLIQYYNGEERAKGNILERFSAQQFPDLHSELNLSSLELGDSALYFCASSPRRDTEAFFGQGTRLTVV.

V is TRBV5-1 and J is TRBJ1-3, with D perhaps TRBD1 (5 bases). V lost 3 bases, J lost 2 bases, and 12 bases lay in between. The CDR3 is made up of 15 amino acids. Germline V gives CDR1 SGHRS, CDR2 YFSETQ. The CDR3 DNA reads TGCGCCAGCAGCTCGGCTGACAGCACTGGAAACACCATATATTTT. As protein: CASSSADSTGNTIYF.

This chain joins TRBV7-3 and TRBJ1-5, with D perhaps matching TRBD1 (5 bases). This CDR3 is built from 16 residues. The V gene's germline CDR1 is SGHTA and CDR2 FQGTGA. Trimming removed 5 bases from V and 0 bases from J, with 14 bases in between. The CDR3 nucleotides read TGTGCCAGCAGCATGGGACTAATTAGTAGCAATCAGCCCCAGCATTTT. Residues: CASSMGLISSNQPQHF.

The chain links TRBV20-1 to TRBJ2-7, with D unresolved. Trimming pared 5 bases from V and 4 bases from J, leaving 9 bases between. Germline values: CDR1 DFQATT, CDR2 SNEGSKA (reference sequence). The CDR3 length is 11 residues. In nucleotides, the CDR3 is TGCAGTGCTTCTGACGTGTACGAGCAGTACTTC. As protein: CSASDVYEQYF.

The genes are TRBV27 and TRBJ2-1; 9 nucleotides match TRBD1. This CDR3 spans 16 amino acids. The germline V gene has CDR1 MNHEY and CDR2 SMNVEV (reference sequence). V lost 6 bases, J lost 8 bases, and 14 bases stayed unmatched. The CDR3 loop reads CASRPSPGTGKYEQFF. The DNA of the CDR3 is TGTGCCAGCAGACCGTCTCCAGGGACAGGGAAATATGAGCAGTTCTTC.

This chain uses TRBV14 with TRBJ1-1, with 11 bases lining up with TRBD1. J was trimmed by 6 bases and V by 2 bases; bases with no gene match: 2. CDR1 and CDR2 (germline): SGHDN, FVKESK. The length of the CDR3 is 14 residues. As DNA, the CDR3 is TGTGCCAGCAGCCAATTGGGACAGGGGGCTGAAGCTTTCTTT. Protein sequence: CASSQLGQGAEAFF.

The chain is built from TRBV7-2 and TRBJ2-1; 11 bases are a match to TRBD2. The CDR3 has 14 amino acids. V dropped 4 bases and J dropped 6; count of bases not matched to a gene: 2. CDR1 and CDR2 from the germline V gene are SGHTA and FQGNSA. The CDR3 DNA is TGTGCCAGCAGCTGGACTAGCGGGCGCAATGAGCAGTTCTTC. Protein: CASSWTSGRNEQFF.